This TCR beta chain was observed in a study of T cell responses to AZD1222 COVID-19 vaccine. Findings and caveats of the study: Spike-spanning, vaccine-associated CD4 TCRs were dominant at 160-218 and 743-854. Spike-specific TCR depth and breadth grew after two AZD1222 doses.

Germline values: CDR1 LGHNT, CDR2 FRNRAP. The CDR3 length is 18 residues. The V segment lost 2 bases and the J segment 0 bases; nucleotides outside the gene matches: 6. Generated by immunoSEQ multiplex PCR, the TCRdb table keeps only in-frame clones and is missing some. The sample carries about 68,000 clones, 80% to 90% recorded once. To note about this clone: What it binds is not known.

J is TRBJ2-6 and V is TRBV12-5; TRBD1 agrees at 8 bases. Sequences were derived from peripheral blood, sampled on day 0 of AZD1222 vaccination. The clonotype comes from an adult in good health. The CDR3 bases are TGTGCTAGTGGTTTGCGCGGGACAGGTCACTCTGGGGCCAACGTCCTGACTTTC. Amino acids: CASGLRGTGHSGANVLTF.